These 27 T cell receptor beta chains originate from one sample sequenced in a study of blood T cell repertoires in COVID-19. The protocol was immunoSEQ multiplex PCR, while the TCRdb copy is restricted to in-frame clones and leaves out a portion. The sample lists over 300,000 clones, nearly 90% occurring once. Sequencing was carried out using PBMCs or T cells enriched from blood (not recorded which). All receptors derive from a woman aged 25 to 39 who had recovered from COVID-19.

This chain uses TRBV5-4 with TRBJ1-1; no clear D gene. V was pared by 2 bases and J by 4 bases, with 9 bases between. The germline gives CDR1 SGHNT, CDR2 YYREEE (reference sequence). The CDR3 sequence is 13 residues long. The CDR3: CASSFGVATEAFF. In nucleotides, the CDR3 is TGTGCCAGCAGCTTCGGGGTCGCCACTGAAGCTTTCTTT. Variable domain in full (rest from reference TRBV5-4 and TRBJ1-1): ETGVTQSPTHLIKTRGQQVTLRCSSQSGHNTVSWYQQALGQGPQFIFQYYREEENGRGNFPPRFSGLQFPNYSSELNVNALELDDSALYLCASSFGVATEAFFGQGTRLTVV.

V and J are TRBV3-1 (or the pseudogene TRBV3-2) and TRBJ1-4; TRBD1 aligns across 7 bases. The germline CDR1 and CDR2 sequences are LGHDT and YNNKEL (reference sequence). This CDR3 contains 16 residues. After removal of 4 bases from V and 7 bases from J, the junction contained 12 bases not matched to a gene. As DNA, the CDR3 is TGTGCCAGCAGCCGGGGCACAGGGGCTCTGGGTGAAAAACTGTTTTTT. Its translation: CASSRGTGALGEKLFF.

The CDR3 nucleotides read TGCAGCGTGGCGGGACAGGGGAACGGCGAGCAGTACTTC. Residues: CSVAGQGNGEQYF. This sequence joins TRBV29-1 and TRBJ2-7, with 10 bases identical to TRBD1. Germline CDR1 and CDR2: SQVTM and ANQGSEA. The CDR3 has 13 residues. J was trimmed by 6 bases and V by 6 bases; bases with no gene match: 8.

This chain connects TRBV19 to TRBJ2-7; 12 bases line up with TRBD1. Germline V gives CDR1 LNHDA, CDR2 SQIVND (reference sequence). With V trimmed by 5 bases and J by 6 bases, 11 bases remained unmatched. The CDR3 totals 16 residues. CDR3 nucleotide sequence: TGTGCCAGTAGTTGGGCCCCGGGACAGGGGGCTTTCGAGCAGTACTTC. This translates into CASSWAPGQGAFEQYF.

This clone was counted a single time. The rearrangement joins TRBV7-9 to TRBJ2-7; 8 nucleotides agree with TRBD1. CDR1 is SEHNR, CDR2 FQNEAQ, per germline (reference sequence). This CDR3 is built from 12 residues. Trimming took 6 bases from V and 7 from J; bases not matched to a gene: 5. CDR3 residues: CASRLNRGEQYF. As DNA, the CDR3 is TGTGCCAGCAGATTAAACAGGGGGGAGCAGTACTTC.

This sequence joins TRBV30 and TRBJ2-6; D is perhaps TRBD2 (5 bases). V lost 1 base and J lost 0, with 10 bases in between. The CDR3 loop spans 16 amino acids. Per the germline V gene, CDR1 is GTSNPN and CDR2 is SVGIG (reference sequence). CDR3 nucleotides: TGTGCCTGGAGTGGCCTCGGGGACTCTGGGGCCAACGTCCTGACTTTC. Translated, it gives CAWSGLGDSGANVLTF. Together with reference TRBV30 and TRBJ2-6, the CDR3 gives the full variable domain: SQTIHQWPATLVQPVGSPLSLECTVEGTSNPNLYWYRQAAGRGLQLLFYSVGIGQISSEVPQNLSASRPQDRQFILSSKKLLLSDSGFYLCAWSGLGDSGANVLTFGAGSRLTVL.

The chain is built from TRBV6-5 and TRBJ2-1; 12 nucleotides agree with TRBD2. The CDR3 extends over 15 amino acids. Germline V gene sequence: CDR1 MNHEY, CDR2 SVGAGI. The junction had 8 bases not matched to a gene; V was cut back by 8 bases and J by 6 bases. CDR3 DNA: TGTGCCAGCGGACCACTAGCGGGGGGCGGCAATGAGCAGTTCTTC. As protein: CASGPLAGGGNEQFF.

The chain links TRBV3-1 (or the pseudogene TRBV3-2) to TRBJ2-1, with 9 bases identical to TRBD2. Germline assignment: CDR1 LGHDT and CDR2 YNNKEL (reference sequence). The CDR3 has 16 amino acids. The V and J ends lost 0 bases and 8 bases, in that order; junction bases with no gene match: 8. The CDR3 reads CASSQDGAGGPHEQFF. In DNA, the CDR3 is TGTGCCAGCAGCCAAGATGGGGCGGGGGGGCCCCATGAGCAGTTCTTC.

Note on this clone: Additional DNA sequences in this sample encode the identical CDR3. The rearrangement joins TRBV19 to TRBJ2-2; no clear D gene. V was cut by 3 bases and J by 5 bases, with 7 bases left in between. Looked up from germline, CDR1 is LNHDA and CDR2 is SQIVND (reference sequence). The CDR3 length is 13 residues. CDR3 in amino acids: CASSIRGTGELFF. DNA of the CDR3: TGTGCCAGTAGTATTCGCGGAACCGGGGAGCTGTTTTTT.

This chain connects TRBV25-1 to TRBJ1-6; 9 bases agree with TRBD1. CDR1 and CDR2 from the germline V gene are MGHDK and SYGVNS. This CDR3 comprises 15 residues. With 4 bases clipped from V and 10 bases from J, the junction kept 8 bases outside the gene matches. The CDR3 DNA reads TGTGCCAGCAGTGGGGGACAGGGATTACGGTCACCCCTCCACTTT. As protein: CASSGGQGLRSPLHF.

The chain employs TRBV19 and TRBJ1-2; TRBD1 matches 7 bases. The CDR3 has 14 residues. The germline V gene has CDR1 LNHDA and CDR2 SQIVND (reference sequence). J lost 6 bases, V lost 6 bases, and 10 bases had no gene match. CDR3 residues: CASRRDSAFHGYTF. The CDR3 DNA sequence: TGTGCCAGTAGAAGGGACAGTGCCTTCCATGGCTACACCTTC.

This clone was seen once. This chain links TRBV7-9 with TRBJ1-1; 7 nucleotides match TRBD1. J gave up 4 bases and V 4 bases, and 12 bases lay outside the gene matches. Germline assignment: CDR1 SEHNR and CDR2 FQNEAQ (reference sequence). This CDR3 comprises 16 residues. CDR3 sequence (DNA): TGTGCCAGCAGCTCCTCAACGACAGGGCTAGTCACTGAAGCTTTCTTT. Translation gives CASSSSTTGLVTEAFF.

This clone came up once. The chain recombines TRBV5-8 with TRBJ2-2; 7 bases map to TRBD1. V lost 0 bases, J lost 5 bases, and 7 bases stayed unmatched. Germline assignment: CDR1 SGHTS and CDR2 YDEGEE. This CDR3 has 16 amino acids. CDR3 protein: CASSLVLQGVTGELFF. The CDR3 region has the DNA TGTGCCAGCAGCTTGGTTTTGCAGGGGGTAACCGGGGAGCTGTTTTTT. Drawing the rest from reference TRBV5-8 and TRBJ2-2, the complete variable domain is EAGVTQSPTHLIKTRGQQATLRCSPISGHTSVYWYQQALGLGLQFLLWYDEGEERNRGNFPPRFSGRQFPNYSSELNVNALELEDSALYLCASSLVLQGVTGELFFGEGSRLTVL.

The chain links TRBV19 to TRBJ1-6; D is ambiguous. Germline CDR1 is LNHDA and CDR2 is SQIVND (reference sequence). The V gene lost 4 bases and the J gene lost 5 bases, with 15 bases spanning the gap. The CDR3 length is 16 residues. The CDR3 reads CASSNIPGINNSPLHF. The DNA of the CDR3 is TGTGCCAGTAGTAACATTCCCGGGATTAATAATTCACCCCTCCACTTT.

The chain recombines TRBV30 with TRBJ1-5; no clear D gene. The germline V gene has CDR1 GTSNPN and CDR2 SVGIG (reference sequence). The V gene lost 0 bases and the J gene lost 1 base, with 7 bases spanning the gap. This CDR3 contains 14 residues. This chain's CDR3 is CAWSVAGSNQPQHF. DNA for the CDR3: TGTGCCTGGAGTGTAGCGGGCAGCAATCAGCCCCAGCATTTT.

V is TRBV3-1 (or the pseudogene TRBV3-2) and J is TRBJ1-1; 9 bases are a match to TRBD1. The germline V gene has CDR1 LGHDT and CDR2 YNNKEL (reference sequence). V shed 5 bases and J 7 bases; nucleotides not matched to a gene: 8. The CDR3 is made up of 14 amino acids. The CDR3 here is CASSFRDRESEAFF. CDR3 sequence (DNA): TGTGCCAGCAGCTTCCGGGACAGGGAAAGTGAAGCTTTCTTT.

The V call is TRBV3-1 (or the pseudogene TRBV3-2), the J call TRBJ1-2; D is unclear. The CDR3 is 13 residues long. Trimming took 1 base from V and 0 from J, leaving 3 bases between them. Germline-derived CDR1 and CDR2 are LGHDT and YNNKEL (reference sequence). CDR3 residues: CASSQASNYGYTF. CDR3 in DNA: TGTGCCAGCAGCCAAGCCTCTAACTATGGCTACACCTTC.

This chain links TRBV19 with TRBJ2-3; 9 bases are shared with TRBD1. Germline CDR1 LNHDA, CDR2 SQIVND (reference sequence). Trimming removed 5 bases from V and 2 bases from J; junction bases left unmatched: 5. This CDR3 is built from 15 residues. The CDR3 protein is CASSARDRATDTQYF. CDR3 in DNA: TGTGCCAGTAGTGCACGGGACAGGGCCACAGATACGCAGTATTTT.

The chain carries TRBV5-1 and TRBJ1-6; D not certain. V dropped 0 bases and J dropped 7 bases, with 17 bases sitting between them. This CDR3 is built from 17 residues. Germline V gene data show CDR1 as SGHRS and CDR2 as YFSETQ. CDR3 DNA: TGCGCCAGCAGCTTGGCCTTCTCGGGAACTAGGAATTCACCCCTCCACTTT. Amino acids: CASSLAFSGTRNSPLHF.

The V call is TRBV19, the J call TRBJ1-2; D may be TRBD1 (6 bases). CDR3 size: 14 residues. V was shortened by 0 bases and J by 7 bases, with 12 bases between the two germline ends. The germline V gene has CDR1 LNHDA and CDR2 SQIVND (reference sequence). The CDR3 DNA sequence: TGTGCCAGTAGTATAGAAAGACAGGAGTTTGGCTACACCTTC. Amino acids: CASSIERQEFGYTF.

The gene calls are TRBV29-1 and TRBJ2-1; 8 bases fit TRBD2. V lost 2 bases, J lost 4 bases, and 7 bases stayed unmatched. Germline V CDR1 and CDR2: SQVTM, ANQGSEA. This CDR3 is built from 15 residues. The CDR3 DNA is TGCAGCGTTGAATTTAGCGGGGCCGCTTACAATGAGCAGTTCTTC. Translation gives CSVEFSGAAYNEQFF.

The J gene is TRBJ2-7, the V gene TRBV30, with D tentatively TRBD1 (5 bases). This CDR3 contains 13 residues. From germline, CDR1 is GTSNPN and CDR2 SVGIG (reference sequence). The V and J ends lost 5 bases and 5 bases respectively, with 16 bases between them. CDR3 loop: CAWFRVNRDEQYF. The DNA for the CDR3 is TGTGCCTGGTTCAGGGTCAATCGCGACGAGCAGTACTTC.

The rearrangement uses TRBV5-1 and TRBJ2-3; TRBD2 aligns across 8 bases. After removal of 5 bases from V and 3 bases from J, the junction contained 11 bases not matched to a gene. The CDR3 is made up of 16 amino acids. Per germline, CDR1 SGHRS and CDR2 YFSETQ. In nucleotides, the CDR3 is TGCGCCAGCAGTTCACAGGCGGGGGGCCTTACAGATACGCAGTATTTT. Its translation is CASSSQAGGLTDTQYF.

The gene calls are TRBV29-1 and TRBJ1-1, with TRBD1 as a possible D gene (6 bases). The CDR3 loop spans 11 amino acids. Germline values: CDR1 SQVTM, CDR2 ANQGSEA. V was pared by 6 bases and J by 7 bases, with 12 bases between. CDR3 loop: CSVGTRIEAFF. Here the CDR3 DNA reads TGCAGCGTAGGGACACGGATTGAAGCTTTCTTT.

The chain couples TRBV5-1 to TRBJ1-4; TRBD1 agrees at 9 bases. V shed 4 bases and J 7 bases; nucleotides not matched to a gene: 5. The CDR3 contains 14 residues. Germline assignment: CDR1 SGHRS and CDR2 YFSETQ. As DNA, the CDR3 is TGCGCCAGCAGCCTGGGACAGGGTTCTGAAAAACTGTTTTTT. Residues: CASSLGQGSEKLFF.

The chain joins TRBV2 to TRBJ1-4; 10 bases are shared with TRBD1. The CDR3 spans 14 residues. J gave up 9 bases and V 6 bases, and 7 bases lay outside the gene matches. CDR1 is SNHLY, CDR2 FYNNEI, per germline. The CDR3 sequence is CASSERDRGKKLFF. CDR3 in DNA: TGTGCCAGCAGCGAACGGGACAGGGGTAAAAAACTGTTTTTT.

This clone was counted a single time. CDR3 protein: CASSPQPTGAPDTQYF. CDR3 bases: TGTGCCAGCTCACCACAACCGACAGGGGCGCCAGATACGCAGTATTTT. V gene TRBV18 combines with J gene TRBJ2-3; 8 bases map to TRBD1. This CDR3 comprises 16 residues. Germline V gene lookup returns CDR1 KGHSH and CDR2 LQKENI. Trimming cost V 1 base and J 4 bases; bases outside gene matches: 7. The full variable domain, rest sourced from reference TRBV18 and TRBJ2-3, is NAGVMQNPRHLVRRRGQEARLRCSPMKGHSHVYWYRQLPEEGLKFMVYLQKENIIDESGMPKERFSAEFPKEGPSILRIQQVVRGDSAAYFCASSPQPTGAPDTQYFGPGTRLTVL.